The following is a T cell receptor beta chain sequence with its context. This record comes from a study of shared clonotypes between healthy human individuals. The wider study: Used for every donor were three CD4 naive, three CD4 memory, two CD8 naive and one CD8 memory plate.

Assay used: immunoSEQ multiplex PCR; TCRdb lists only in-frame clones, some missing. The top ten clones hold under 0.45% of a sample with some 2.3 million clones, over 90% of them seen once. Sequencing input: naive CD4+ T cells from PBMCs. Subset noted: CD45RA+ positively selected. This clonotype originated in a man aged 18 to 29 in good health. Some clones in this sample may be carry-over from other donors' samples.

The CDR3 loop reads CASSRGAGGRGSTYEQYF. As DNA, the CDR3 is TGTGCCAGTAGCCGCGGGGCAGGGGGACGGGGATCGACCTACGAGCAGTACTTC. V is TRBV19 and J is TRBJ2-7; D perhaps matches TRBD1 (7 bases). CDR1 is LNHDA, CDR2 SQIVND, per germline (reference sequence). The CDR3 covers 18 residues. V was cut by 6 bases and J by 2 bases, with 26 bases left in between.